The clone carrying this T cell receptor beta chain showed up just a few times. Antigen unknown. The record originates from a study of vaccination and CD4 T cells after COVID-19. This sample's treatment: roughly 11-day PBMC culture with coronavirus spike peptide pools or control peptides (ViraFEST assay). In germline, CDR1 is DFQATT, CDR2 SNEGSKA (reference sequence). V shed 2 bases, J shed 2 bases, and the junction held 3 bases outside the gene matches. This CDR3 spans 13 amino acids. Cultured CD4+ T cell DNA underwent sequencing with the Oncomine TCR Beta short-read assay. TCRdb redid the calling of the PCR reads with MiXCR, one entry per CDR3 protein. The sample contains under 25,000 distinct CDR3 sequences, around 45% of which appear only once.

The gene calls are TRBV20-1 and TRBJ2-7; 7 nucleotides line up with TRBD1. The source is a human donor who had recovered from COVID-19. The sample taken for sequencing was CD4+ T cells from blood, cultured in vitro. CDR3 DNA: TGCAGTGCTAGACAGGGGGTAACCTACGAGCAGTACTTC. Amino acids: CSARQGVTYEQYF.